In this sample, the clone carrying this T cell receptor (beta chain) turned up a few times. Its antigen is not identified. The data were obtained in a study of T cell responses to AZD1222 COVID-19 vaccine. Study background: Second-dose recipients at about 4 or about 12 weeks were treated as one pooled group.

This CDR3 is built from 14 residues. Germline CDR1 reads MNHNY; CDR2 reads SVGAGI (reference sequence). V gave up 2 bases and J gave up 3 bases, with 10 bases separating them. Sequencing was performed with immunoSEQ multiplex PCR; in TCRdb, only in-frame clones are kept and a portion is missing. The sample holds fewer than 85,000 clones, 75% to 90% seen once. The study, taken as a whole, reports: Clonal diversity may have been underestimated, and the donors were mostly white British, with more females than males. Among vaccine-associated CD4 TCRs, coverage spanned spike, with dominance at 160-218 and 743-854. Nearly half of spike-specific TCRs reportedly target variant regions that are unmutated in the B.1.351 and B.1.1.7 variants.

This receptor was taken from an adult in good health. The material was peripheral blood, obtained on day 0 of AZD1222 vaccination. This chain joins TRBV6-6 and TRBJ1-2; possible D gene TRBD1, 5 bases. The CDR3 bases are TGTGCCAGCAGTTACCGGGACCCCTACTATGGCTACACCTTC. Translating it yields CASSYRDPYYGYTF.